Reported below is one T cell receptor beta chain. Per the authors' pipeline: Estimated nucleated cell counts came from reference gene primer amplification. Here immunoSEQ multiplex PCR was the method, and the copy in TCRdb shows in-frame clones only, minus some. The D gene and trimming were derived from the DNA, and the V and J assignments and clone size from that table. Here the sample spans 100,000 to 150,000 clones, over 55% being singletons. This CDR3 contains 15 residues. From germline, CDR1 is SGHDT and CDR2 YYEEEE. Trimming stripped 0 bases from V and 1 base from J, with 10 bases between. The source of the sample is a study of blood T cell repertoires in COVID-19. For the study at large: Material from acute and convalescent COVID-19 was sourced from the United States, Italy and Spain. T cells, B-cell-depleted T cells, or PBMCs provided the cDNA or gDNA that served as material.

The chain carries TRBV5-6 and TRBJ1-1; D call uncertain. The clonotype was recovered from a woman between 70 and 85 years old with acute or convalescent COVID-19. The sequenced material came from peripheral blood. The DNA for the CDR3 is TGTGCCAGCAGCTTGGACCCAGGAAGGAACACTGAAGCTTTCTTT. This translates into CASSLDPGRNTEAFF.